This section outlines one T cell receptor beta chain sequence together with its context. The antigen is unknown. This sample is part of a study of T cell responses to AZD1222 COVID-19 vaccine. The data were produced by immunoSEQ multiplex PCR, yet TCRdb's version contains in-frame clones alone and is incomplete. In the table there are fewer than 120,000 clones, 70% to 90% of which are singletons. General study findings and limits: Spike-specific TCR breadth and depth went up after people got two AZD1222 doses. Donors were mostly white British, more females; clonal diversity possibly underestimated. Reportedly, close to half of spike-specific TCRs are directed against unmutated variant regions.

Source: peripheral blood, taken on day 0 of AZD1222 vaccination. This clonotype originated in an adult in good health.

In nucleotides, the CDR3 is TGTGCCACCAGCAGGGAAATTATACAGGGGAATCAGCCCCAGCATTTT. Residues: CATSREIIQGNQPQHF. V gene TRBV15 combines with J gene TRBJ1-5, with TRBD1 matching 7 bases. The trim removed 3 bases at V and 4 bases at J, leaving 9 bases unmatched. Germline CDR1 and CDR2: LNHNV and YYDKDF (reference sequence). The CDR3 has 16 residues.